The 26 T cell receptor beta chains below all came from one sample that was sequenced in a study of blood T cell repertoires in COVID-19. The protocol was immunoSEQ multiplex PCR, while the TCRdb copy is restricted to in-frame clones and leaves out a portion. Of under 150,000 clones listed, less than 90% were seen once; the top ten hold around two fifths. What was sequenced was peripheral blood. These receptors were taken from a human donor in a cohort sampled during active COVID-19.

The chain employs TRBV6-2 or TRBV6-3 and TRBJ1-5, with TRBD1 matching 8 bases. V lost 5 bases and J lost 1; bases outside the gene matches: 4. Germline-derived CDR1 and CDR2 are MNHEY and SVGEGT. This CDR3 has 15 amino acids. As DNA, the CDR3 is TGTGCCAGCAGTCCCCGGACAGGGAGCAATCAGCCCCAGCATTTT. Amino acid sequence: CASSPRTGSNQPQHF.

This sequence joins TRBV6-2 or TRBV6-3 and TRBJ2-3; 15 nucleotides match TRBD2. The J segment lost 0 bases and the V segment lost 4 bases, leaving 8 bases of the junction unmatched. Germline V gene sequence: CDR1 MNHEY, CDR2 SVGEGT. The CDR3 contains 19 residues. This CDR3 reads CASSSVRGLAGGSTDTQYF. CDR3 nucleotides: TGTGCCAGCAGTTCAGTCAGGGGACTAGCGGGGGGTAGCACAGATACGCAGTATTTT.

This clone was observed a few times. The J gene is TRBJ1-6, the V gene TRBV9; 7 bases are a match to TRBD1. The V and J ends lost 0 bases and 9 bases, in that order; junction bases with no gene match: 6. This CDR3 is built from 15 residues. Germline assignment: CDR1 SGDLS and CDR2 YYNGEE. CDR3 in amino acids: CASSVESQGSSPLHF. CDR3 sequence (DNA): TGTGCCAGCAGCGTAGAGTCACAGGGGAGTTCACCCCTCCACTTT. Using reference TRBV9 and TRBJ1-6 for the parts outside the CDR3, the full variable domain is DSGVTQTPKHLITATGQRVTLRCSPRSGDLSVYWYQQSLDQGLQFLIQYYNGEERAKGNILERFSAQQFPDLHSELNLSSLELGDSALYFCASSVESQGSSPLHFGNGTRLTVT.

The CDR3 loop is CASSMPDQANYGYTF. The CDR3 DNA reads as TGTGCCAGTAGTATGCCAGATCAAGCTAACTATGGCTACACCTTC. The chain carries TRBV19 and TRBJ1-2; D unclear. Deletions cut 3 bases from V and 0 bases from J, with 11 bases between. Germline CDR1 LNHDA, CDR2 SQIVND (reference sequence). The CDR3 has 15 residues. Full variable domain (rest looked up from reference TRBV19 and TRBJ1-2): DGGITQSPKYLFRKEGQNVTLSCEQNLNHDAMYWYRQDPGQGLRLIYYSQIVNDFQKGDIAEGYSVSREKKESFPLTVTSAQKNPTAFYLCASSMPDQANYGYTFGSGTRLTVV.

This clone was recorded a few times. The chain carries TRBV6-1 and TRBJ1-2; tentatively, D is TRBD1 (5 bases). The CDR3 consists of 14 residues. Germline assignment: CDR1 MNHNS and CDR2 SASEGT. V was clipped by 2 bases and J by 0 bases, with 7 bases between them. In DNA, the CDR3 is TGTGCCAGCAGTGAACCGGGGGCTAACTATGGCTACACCTTC. Its translation: CASSEPGANYGYTF.

The chain combines TRBV5-1 with TRBJ2-5; 9 bases align to TRBD1. CDR1 is SGHRS and CDR2 is YFSETQ in the germline V gene. Trimming removed 4 bases from V and 5 bases from J; junction bases left unmatched: 6. This CDR3 spans 14 amino acids. The CDR3, as DNA: TGCGCCAGCAGCACGGGACAGGGTGATGAGACCCAGTACTTC. Translation gives CASSTGQGDETQYF. Full variable domain (rest looked up from reference TRBV5-1 and TRBJ2-5): KAGVTQTPRYLIKTRGQQVTLSCSPISGHRSVSWYQQTPGQGLQFLFEYFSETQRNKGNFPGRFSGRQFSNSRSEMNVSTLELGDSALYLCASSTGQGDETQYFGPGTRLLVL.

V and J are TRBV7-3 and TRBJ2-7, with D possibly matching TRBD2 (6 bases). Trimming left V 5 bases short and J 7 bases short, with 18 bases between. CDR3 length equals 14 residues. Looked up from germline, CDR1 is SGHTA and CDR2 is FQGTGA. The CDR3 protein is CASSPTGLTGEQYF. The CDR3 coding sequence is TGTGCCAGCAGCCCGACGGGACTCACTGGGGAGCAGTACTTC. Using reference TRBV7-3 and TRBJ2-7 for the parts outside the CDR3, the full variable domain is GAGVSQTPSNKVTEKGKYVELRCDPISGHTALYWYRQSLGQGPEFLIYFQGTGAADDSGLPNDRFFAVRPEGSVSTLKIQRTERGDSAVYLCASSPTGLTGEQYFGPGTRLTVT.

The genes are TRBV11-2 and TRBJ2-2, with D unclear. CDR1 is SGHAT, CDR2 FQNNGV, per germline. V lost 4 bases to trimming and J lost 3 bases, with 3 bases between them. CDR3 length: 12 residues. The CDR3 protein is CASSSYTGELFF. CDR3 coding DNA: TGTGCCAGCAGCTCTTACACCGGGGAGCTGTTTTTT.

The chain joins TRBV12-3 or TRBV12-4 to TRBJ2-3, with TRBD2 as a possible D gene (7 bases). The CDR3 contains 13 residues. The V end lost 6 bases, the J end lost 7 bases, and 14 bases lay between the germline ends. DNA for the CDR3: TGTGCCAGCAGCGCACGGGGGGCCTATACGCAGTATTTT. Its protein product is CASSARGAYTQYF.

V usage is TRBV25-1 and J usage is TRBJ1-2; 9 positions agree with TRBD1. Germline assignment: CDR1 MGHDK and CDR2 SYGVNS. V dropped 7 bases and J dropped 6; count of bases not matched to a gene: 6. The CDR3 has 13 amino acids. The chain's CDR3 is CASTPGTGNGYTF. The CDR3 DNA sequence: TGTGCCAGCACCCCCGGGACAGGGAATGGCTACACCTTC.

The chain recombines TRBV5-1 with TRBJ1-3; D perhaps matches TRBD1 (5 bases). The CDR3 contains 15 residues. The germline V gene has CDR1 SGHRS and CDR2 YFSETQ. Trimming left V 8 bases short and J 0 bases short, with 15 bases between. The CDR3 is CASTVAGGSGNTIYF. The CDR3 nucleotides read TGCGCCAGTACGGTAGCGGGGGGCTCTGGAAACACCATATATTTT.

J is TRBJ1-3 and V is TRBV14; D remains ambiguous. CDR1 and CDR2 (germline): SGHDN, FVKESK. The V end was cut by 3 bases, the J end by 14 bases, with 11 bases between. The length of the CDR3 is 11 residues. The CDR3 sequence is CASSQAVFVYF. DNA of the CDR3: TGTGCCAGCAGCCAGGCCGTGTTCGTATATTTT.

The V and J genes are TRBV4-2 and TRBJ1-2; 9 nucleotides match TRBD1. The CDR3 extends over 15 amino acids. J gave up 3 bases and V 3 bases, and 5 bases lay outside the gene matches. From germline, CDR1 is LGHNA and CDR2 YNFKEQ. CDR3 DNA: TGTGCCAGCAGCCACCGACAGGGGGAGGACTATGGCTACACCTTC. Translating it yields CASSHRQGEDYGYTF.

This chain links TRBV7-2 with TRBJ2-7; D might be TRBD1 (6 bases). Germline V CDR1 and CDR2: SGHTA, FQGNSA. The V end lost 0 bases, the J end lost 0 bases, and 9 bases lay between the germline ends. This CDR3 comprises 15 residues. Written as DNA, the CDR3 is TGTGCCAGCAGCTTAGCGACAGGCCTCTCCTACGAGCAGTACTTC. Translated: CASSLATGLSYEQYF.

On this clone itself: In the same sample, other DNA sequences code for this CDR3. The chain joins TRBV9 to TRBJ1-2; D uncertain. The V gene's germline CDR1 is SGDLS and CDR2 YYNGEE. The CDR3 runs to 14 residues. Deletions cut 0 bases from V and 4 bases from J, with 10 bases between. The CDR3: CASSVGTGSYGYTF. The CDR3 DNA sequence: TGTGCCAGCAGCGTAGGGACCGGGAGCTATGGCTACACCTTC.

V and J are TRBV5-1 and TRBJ2-3; D perhaps matches TRBD1 (5 bases). The length of the CDR3 is 14 residues. The V gene lost 0 bases and the J gene lost 4 bases, with 9 bases spanning the gap. CDR1 is SGHRS, CDR2 YFSETQ, per germline. For the CDR3, the DNA is TGCGCCAGCAGCTTGGAGGTAGGGGCAGATACGCAGTATTTT. This encodes CASSLEVGADTQYF.

The rearrangement uses TRBV11-2 and TRBJ2-3, with 7 nucleotides matching TRBD1. V lost 1 base to trimming and J lost 1 base; unmatched junction nucleotides: 8. The CDR3 is 17 amino acids. Germline CDR1 and CDR2: SGHAT and FQNNGV. The CDR3 coding sequence is TGTGCCAGCAGCTTAGTCCGGACAGGCTGGGGCACAGATACGCAGTATTTT. Translating gives CASSLVRTGWGTDTQYF.

The rearrangement links TRBV7-2 to TRBJ1-2; TRBD1 aligns across 7 bases. The germline gives CDR1 SGHTA, CDR2 FQGNSA. J gave up 7 bases and V 2 bases, and 7 bases lay outside the gene matches. This CDR3 has 14 residues. CDR3 sequence: CASSLPGQTRGYTF. CDR3 bases: TGTGCCAGCAGCTTACCGGGACAGACCCGTGGCTACACCTTC.

This chain connects TRBV11-2 to TRBJ1-1; D gene ambiguous. The V end was cut by 2 bases, the J end by 1 base, with 11 bases between. CDR1 is SGHAT, CDR2 FQNNGV, per germline. This CDR3 has 15 amino acids. CDR3: CASSLSRQANTEAFF. CDR3 in DNA: TGTGCCAGCAGCTTATCACGGCAGGCGAACACTGAAGCTTTCTTT.

The V and J genes are TRBV9 and TRBJ1-4; maybe TRBD1 (5 bases). Germline V gene sequence: CDR1 SGDLS, CDR2 YYNGEE. The CDR3 has 15 amino acids. With 0 bases removed from V and 3 bases from J, the gap between germline ends came to 9 bases. CDR3 DNA: TGTGCCAGCAGCGTAGGCAGGGTCTCTAATGAAAAACTGTTTTTT. Its protein is CASSVGRVSNEKLFF.

The chain recombines TRBV11-2 with TRBJ2-7, with 7 nucleotides matching TRBD2. V shed 2 bases, J shed 0 bases, and the junction held 4 bases outside the gene matches. The CDR3 has 15 amino acids. Germline values: CDR1 SGHAT, CDR2 FQNNGV. The CDR3 spells CASSLNRLASYEQYF. In DNA form, the CDR3 reads TGTGCCAGCAGCTTAAACCGACTAGCCTCCTACGAGCAGTACTTC.

The chain links TRBV5-5 to TRBJ2-1; 10 nucleotides align to TRBD2. The germline CDR1 and CDR2 sequences are SGHKS and YYEKEE (reference sequence). Trimming at V came to 4 bases and at J to 8 bases, leaving 12 bases not matched to a gene. This CDR3 contains 16 residues. CDR3 coding DNA: TGTGCCAGCAGCCCATTAGTTACTAGCGGGGTCTATGAGCAGTTCTTC. It translates to CASSPLVTSGVYEQFF. The entire variable domain, with the rest obtained from reference TRBV5-5 and TRBJ2-1, is as follows: DAGVTQSPTHLIKTRGQQVTLRCSPISGHKSVSWYQQVLGQGPQFIFQYYEKEERGRGNFPDRFSARQFPNYSSELNVNALLLGDSALYLCASSPLVTSGVYEQFFGPGTRLTVL.

This sequence joins TRBV9 and TRBJ2-5; a weak D match, TRBD1 (5 bases). Germline V gene data show CDR1 as SGDLS and CDR2 as YYNGEE. Trimming removed 0 bases from V and 2 bases from J, with 11 bases in between. This CDR3 has 15 amino acids. CDR3 residues: CASSVEGSLQETQYF. Here the CDR3 DNA reads TGTGCCAGCAGCGTAGAGGGGTCACTACAAGAGACCCAGTACTTC.

The V and J genes are TRBV6-5 and TRBJ1-1, with D maybe TRBD1 (6 bases). The CDR3 sequence is 13 residues long. CDR1 and CDR2 (germline): MNHEY, SVGAGI. V lost 6 bases to trimming and J lost 3 bases, with 11 bases between them. The CDR3 loop reads CASRETGHTEAFF. The CDR3 region has the DNA TGTGCCAGCAGAGAGACAGGACACACTGAAGCTTTCTTT.

The chain is built from TRBV5-1 and TRBJ1-1, with D possibly matching TRBD1 (5 bases). Between the trimmed V and J ends, which lost 3 bases and 8 bases, there was a span of 14 bases. This CDR3 region has 13 residues. Germline V gives CDR1 SGHRS, CDR2 YFSETQ. CDR3 amino acids: CASSSDRQKEAFF. The CDR3 coding sequence is TGCGCCAGCAGCTCCGACCGACAGAAAGAAGCTTTCTTT.

This clone came up a few times. The chain combines TRBV4-1 with TRBJ2-7; TRBD1 aligns across 7 bases. CDR3 length: 15 residues. Unmatched junction bases numbered 6, after V lost 1 base and J lost 3 bases. Germline-derived CDR1 and CDR2 are MGHRA and YSYEKL. CDR3 nucleotides: TGCGCCAGCAGCCAAGGATGGGACAGTTTCTACGAGCAGTACTTC. This gives the protein CASSQGWDSFYEQYF.